These 31 T cell receptor beta chains came from one sample sequenced in a study of human T cells and chemical hapten exposure. Time point indicated: patch test 3, about 24 weeks after DPC sensitization. Treatment described: therapeutic diphenylcyclopropenone sensitization with weekly scalp DPC. Unfractionated whole blood yielded the extracted total RNA. TCRdb analysed the RACE reads with MiXCR anew, one entry per CDR3 protein. The data show almost 40,000 distinct CDR3 sequences, more than 8% seen once. The material was whole blood, obtained in connection with sensitization to the hapten diphenylcyclopropenone (DPC). These TCRs come from a man aged 50 or older with alopecia areata. Some clones in this sample may be carry-over from other donors' samples.

This clonotype was counted between two and nine times. This chain connects TRBV29-1 to TRBJ2-5, with a weak D call TRBD1 (6 bases). The CDR3 length is 13 residues. The V gene's germline CDR1 is SQVTM and CDR2 ANQGSEA. Trimming took off 5 bases at V and 1 base at J, with 11 bases between the two ends. The CDR3 DNA reads as TGCAGCGTTCATCGGGACACCCAAGAGACCCAGTACTTC. Translation: CSVHRDTQETQYF.

This clonotype showed up many times. V and J are TRBV11-2 and TRBJ1-6, with D hard to call. V dropped 1 base and J dropped 4 bases, with 8 bases sitting between them. This CDR3 has 15 residues. Germline V gene lookup returns CDR1 SGHAT and CDR2 FQNNGV. CDR3 amino acids: CASSLVRGYNSPLHF. The CDR3, as DNA: TGTGCCAGCAGCTTAGTGCGGGGTTATAATTCACCCCTCCACTTT.

This clonotype was seen a few times. V and J are TRBV7-2 and TRBJ2-5, with 16 positions matching TRBD2. J gave up 1 base and V 3 bases, and 5 bases lay outside the gene matches. The CDR3 is made up of 18 amino acids. In germline, CDR1 is SGHTA, CDR2 FQGNSA. CDR3 DNA sequence: TGTGCCAGCAGCTTCGGGACTAGCGGGAGGGCACTCCAAGAGACCCAGTACTTC. Its translation: CASSFGTSGRALQETQYF.

This clonotype showed up just a few times. The chain uses TRBV5-6 and TRBJ2-7; D is unclear. This CDR3 comprises 14 residues. Germline CDR1 reads SGHDT; CDR2 reads YYEEEE. V was pared by 6 bases and J by 1 base, with 14 bases between. CDR3 coding DNA: TGTGCCAGCACTAAGACTGCGGCGTCCTACGAGCAGTACTTC. This sequence encodes CASTKTAASYEQYF.

This clonotype was counted at least ten times. The rearrangement joins TRBV30 to TRBJ2-7; no clear D. Germline CDR1 GTSNPN, CDR2 SVGIG (reference sequence). The CDR3 totals 12 residues. The V end lost 2 bases, the J end lost 1 base, and 6 bases lay between the germline ends. This chain's CDR3 is CAWSSSSYEQYF. The CDR3 bases are TGTGCCTGGAGTTCCTCGTCCTACGAGCAGTACTTC.

This clonotype was counted between two and nine times. The chain joins TRBV5-6 to TRBJ1-1, with D unresolved. Trimming removed 1 base at V and 1 base at J, with 5 bases between. The CDR3 is 13 residues long. Germline lookup yields CDR1 SGHDT and CDR2 YYEEEE. The CDR3 DNA sequence: TGTGCCAGCAGCTTGTCGACGAACACTGAAGCTTTCTTT. Encoded protein: CASSLSTNTEAFF.

This chain connects TRBV20-1 to TRBJ2-3; 8 bases are a match to TRBD2. CDR1 is DFQATT, CDR2 SNEGSKA, per germline (reference sequence). J gave up 0 bases and V 4 bases, and 9 bases lay outside the gene matches. The CDR3 spans 16 residues. The chain's CDR3 is CSAIEAGGLSTDTQYF. CDR3 coding DNA: TGCAGTGCTATTGAGGCGGGAGGACTAAGCACAGATACGCAGTATTTT.

The CDR3 region has the DNA TGCACCGCCACACAGGGGAGCGACACCGGGGAGCTGTTTTTT. Encoded protein: CTATQGSDTGELFF. The rearrangement links TRBV29-1 to TRBJ2-2; TRBD1 aligns across 7 bases. The CDR3 consists of 14 residues. Germline-derived CDR1 and CDR2 are SQVTM and ANQGSEA.

This clonotype was picked up many times. The chain couples TRBV7-2 to TRBJ2-1; 9 positions match TRBD1. The germline CDR1 and CDR2 sequences are SGHTA and FQGNSA. CDR3 length equals 14 residues. V lost 1 base, J lost 13 bases, and 8 bases stayed unmatched. CDR3 sequence reads: CASSLVGQGGGQFF. The CDR3 bases are TGTGCCAGCAGCTTAGTGGGACAGGGTGGAGGACAGTTCTTC.

As to this clonotype: Because it lacks the conserved phenylalanine or tryptophan at the end, this CDR3 is likely a read error. The J gene is TRBJ2-1, the V gene TRBV10-3; possible D gene TRBD1, 6 bases. The CDR3 is 14 residues long. Trimming pared 3 bases from V and 5 bases from J, leaving 11 bases between. Germline V CDR1 and CDR2: ENHRY, SYGVKD. CDR3 bases: TGTGCCATCAGTGATTTACAGGGCGACAATGAGCAGTTCTTA. Translation gives CAISDLQGDNEQFL.

This clonotype was observed a few times. The rearrangement links TRBV6-1 to TRBJ1-1, with TRBD1 identical over 9 bases. This CDR3 has 14 amino acids. The V gene end was trimmed by 5 bases and the J gene end by 10 bases; junction bases not matched to a gene: 11. CDR1 and CDR2 (germline): MNHNS, SASEGT. This chain's CDR3 is CASSRTRTGVTAFF. CDR3 sequence (DNA): TGTGCCAGCAGTAGAACCAGGACAGGGGTAACAGCTTTCTTT.

This clonotype was found a few times. V usage is TRBV7-2 and J usage is TRBJ1-2, with D unclear. CDR1 is SGHTA and CDR2 is FQGNSA in the germline V gene. V was trimmed by 5 bases and J by 2 bases, leaving 9 bases between them. The CDR3 sequence is 13 residues long. CDR3 in amino acids: CASSPDQNYGYTF. The CDR3 nucleotides read TGTGCCAGCAGCCCCGACCAGAACTATGGCTACACCTTC.

This clonotype was counted at least ten times. The chain carries TRBV7-9 and TRBJ2-7, with D possibly matching TRBD1 (5 bases). Germline V CDR1 and CDR2: SEHNR, FQNEAQ (reference sequence). The CDR3 runs 14 residues. Between the trimmed V and J ends, which lost 5 bases and 4 bases, there was a span of 15 bases. CDR3 sequence: CASSPDSLSYEQYF. DNA for the CDR3: TGTGCCAGCAGCCCAGACAGTTTGTCGTACGAGCAGTACTTC.

Within the sample, this clonotype is medium-sized. V is TRBV10-3 and J is TRBJ1-5; D perhaps matches TRBD1 (6 bases). The V end was cut by 6 bases, the J end by 3 bases, with 12 bases between. Germline loops: CDR1 ENHRY, CDR2 SYGVKD. CDR3 length: 14 residues. The CDR3 sequence is CAIRGDTFNQPQHF. In nucleotides, the CDR3 is TGTGCCATCAGAGGGGACACCTTCAATCAGCCCCAGCATTTT.

The chain employs TRBV5-4 and TRBJ1-2; weak D call: TRBD1 (6 bases). Germline CDR1 SGHNT, CDR2 YYREEE (reference sequence). V dropped 0 bases and J dropped 1 base, with 16 bases sitting between them. CDR3 length: 17 residues. CDR3 sequence reads: CASSLDRESSINYGYTF. CDR3 sequence (DNA): TGTGCCAGCAGCTTGGACAGGGAGTCCTCTATTAACTATGGCTACACCTTC.

The V and J genes are TRBV28 and TRBJ2-5; 7 positions match TRBD2. Germline CDR1 and CDR2: MDHEN and SYDVKM. Trimming at V came to 4 bases and at J to 6 bases, leaving 8 bases not matched to a gene. The CDR3 totals 14 residues. The CDR3 is CASSSRTSHQTQYF. The CDR3 DNA is TGTGCCAGCAGTTCCCGGACTAGTCACCAGACCCAGTACTTC. The whole variable domain, filled in from reference TRBV28 and TRBJ2-5, reads DVKVTQSSRYLVKRTGEKVFLECVQDMDHENMFWYRQDPGLGLRLIYFSYDVKMKEKGDIPEGYSVSREKKERFSLILESASTNQTSMYLCASSSRTSHQTQYFGPGTRLLVL.

V usage is TRBV24-1 and J usage is TRBJ1-5, with D uncertain. CDR1 is KGHDR and CDR2 is SFDVKD in the germline V gene. Trimming left V 6 bases short and J 4 bases short, with 9 bases between. The CDR3 covers 13 residues. The CDR3: CATSYAGNQPQHF. CDR3 in DNA: TGTGCCACCAGTTACGCCGGGAATCAGCCCCAGCATTTT.

The genes are TRBV18 and TRBJ2-1; TRBD1 is a possible D gene (7 bases). Germline V gene data show CDR1 as KGHSH and CDR2 as LQKENI. V gave up 3 bases and J gave up 10 bases, with 22 bases separating them. This CDR3 is built from 16 residues. Written as DNA, the CDR3 is TGTGCCAGCTCACCGCTACCGGGGGACAGAAGAAACGAGCAGTTCTTC. The encoded protein is CASSPLPGDRRNEQFF.

Comment on this clonotype: Germline and junction disagree at one end, which may indicate a read error. The rearrangement joins TRBV7-7 to TRBJ2-3, with TRBD2 as a possible D gene (5 bases). The germline CDR1 and CDR2 sequences are SSHAT and FNYEAQ (reference sequence). This CDR3 is 14 amino acids long. The CDR3 sequence is CASSLAQSDDTQYF. CDR3 nucleotides: TGTGCTAGCAGCTTAGCGCAGAGTGACGATACGCAGTATTTT.

This clonotype has a count of ten or more. The V and J genes are TRBV28 and TRBJ1-1; 7 bases align to TRBD1. Looked up from germline, CDR1 is MDHEN and CDR2 is SYDVKM. The CDR3 covers 16 residues. The V and J ends lost 2 bases and 4 bases, in that order; junction bases with no gene match: 10. CDR3: CASSLDTPRQGTEAFF. DNA of the CDR3: TGTGCCAGCAGTTTAGACACCCCGAGACAGGGCACTGAAGCTTTCTTT. The full variable domain, completed using reference TRBV28 and TRBJ1-1, is DVKVTQSSRYLVKRTGEKVFLECVQDMDHENMFWYRQDPGLGLRLIYFSYDVKMKEKGDIPEGYSVSREKKERFSLILESASTNQTSMYLCASSLDTPRQGTEAFFGQGTRLTVV.

In its sample, this clonotype was seen many times. The chain recombines TRBV2 with TRBJ2-6; D call uncertain. The CDR3 loop spans 15 amino acids. The ends were cut back, 5 bases at V and 1 base at J, with 9 bases in the middle. CDR1 is SNHLY, CDR2 FYNNEI, per germline. CDR3 bases: TGTGCCAGCAGTCTAGGCACGTCTGGGGCCAACGTCCTGACTTTC. It codes for CASSLGTSGANVLTF.

The chain employs TRBV9 and TRBJ2-3; 7 positions match TRBD2. The CDR3 loop spans 16 amino acids. Looked up from germline, CDR1 is SGDLS and CDR2 is YYNGEE. V lost 3 bases and J lost 5; bases outside the gene matches: 12. The CDR3 sequence is CASSALTSDWGDTQYF. The CDR3 DNA sequence: TGTGCCAGCAGCGCCCTTACTAGCGATTGGGGAGATACGCAGTATTTT. The whole variable domain, filled in from reference TRBV9 and TRBJ2-3, reads DSGVTQTPKHLITATGQRVTLRCSPRSGDLSVYWYQQSLDQGLQFLIQYYNGEERAKGNILERFSAQQFPDLHSELNLSSLELGDSALYFCASSALTSDWGDTQYFGPGTRLTVL.

This clonotype occurred many times. The chain couples TRBV20-1 to TRBJ1-1; perhaps TRBD1 as D (6 bases). Germline assignment: CDR1 DFQATT and CDR2 SNEGSKA (reference sequence). This CDR3 is 15 amino acids long. Deletions cut 6 bases from V and 4 bases from J, with 21 bases between. Here the CDR3 reads CSARTAGGGSTEAFF. The DNA of the CDR3 is TGCAGTGCCAGAACTGCGGGAGGGGGTAGCACTGAAGCTTTCTTT.

This clonotype was detected ten times or more. CDR3 coding DNA: TGCAGCGTTGAAGTGGGAGTTCCCGGAGAGACCCAGTACTTC. Its protein product is CSVEVGVPGETQYF. The chain employs TRBV29-1 and TRBJ2-5; D is possibly TRBD2 (5 bases). The V end lost 1 base, the J end lost 4 bases, and 13 bases lay between the germline ends. Germline CDR1 SQVTM, CDR2 ANQGSEA. This CDR3 comprises 14 residues. Full variable domain (rest looked up from reference TRBV29-1 and TRBJ2-5): SAVISQKPSRDICQRGTSLTIQCQVDSQVTMMFWYRQQPGQSLTLIATANQGSEATYESGFVIDKFPISRPNLTFSTLTVSNMSPEDSSIYLCSVEVGVPGETQYFGPGTRLLVL.

This clonotype has more than one count but fewer than ten. The genes are TRBV7-6 and TRBJ2-7; TRBD1 matches at 8 bases. The trim removed 1 base at V and 5 bases at J, leaving 10 bases unmatched. The length of the CDR3 is 16 residues. CDR1 SGHVS and CDR2 FNYEAQ come from the germline V gene. The chain's CDR3 is CASSLVPQGEVNEQYF. CDR3 DNA sequence: TGTGCCAGCAGCTTAGTCCCACAGGGGGAAGTTAACGAGCAGTACTTC.

In this sample, this clonotype turned up many times. This rearrangement joins TRBV29-1 to TRBJ2-2; 11 bases map to TRBD1. This CDR3 has 18 amino acids. Germline V gene sequence: CDR1 SQVTM, CDR2 ANQGSEA. Trimming cost V 0 bases and J 3 bases; bases outside gene matches: 9. CDR3 sequence: CSVEDWGQGVEDTGELFF. The CDR3 bases are TGCAGCGTTGAAGATTGGGGACAGGGGGTCGAAGACACCGGGGAGCTGTTTTTT.

V gene TRBV20-1 combines with J gene TRBJ1-5; D is perhaps TRBD1 (5 bases). CDR3 length equals 15 residues. V was pared by 3 bases and J by 4 bases, with 16 bases between. Per germline, CDR1 DFQATT and CDR2 SNEGSKA (reference sequence). CDR3 in amino acids: CSARSRARGNQPQHF. The CDR3 DNA is TGCAGTGCTAGGTCCAGGGCGCGGGGGAATCAGCCCCAGCATTTT.

V and J are TRBV4-1 and TRBJ2-3; 9 bases are shared with TRBD1. The CDR3 length is 15 residues. CDR1 and CDR2 from the germline V gene are MGHRA and YSYEKL. The V and J ends lost 1 base and 6 bases, in that order; junction bases with no gene match: 5. The CDR3 here is CASSQGGQGKDTQYF. The CDR3 nucleotides are TGCGCCAGCAGCCAAGGGGGACAGGGTAAGGATACGCAGTATTTT.

V and J are TRBV20-1 and TRBJ2-7; D is uncertain. CDR1 is DFQATT and CDR2 is SNEGSKA in the germline V gene (reference sequence). This CDR3 region has 14 residues. Trimming stripped 3 bases from V and 2 bases from J, with 14 bases between. The CDR3 loop is CSARPTDLTYEQYF. The CDR3 DNA sequence: TGCAGTGCTAGGCCAACAGACCTTACCTACGAGCAGTACTTC.

This clonotype was observed at least ten times. CDR3 protein: CASRSGDTQYF. For the CDR3, the DNA is TGCGCCAGCAGGTCTGGGGATACGCAGTATTTT. V usage is TRBV10-1 and J usage is TRBJ2-3, with no clear D. The CDR3 consists of 11 residues. V lost 6 bases and J 6 bases, leaving 7 bases between the germline ends. Germline CDR1 WNHNN, CDR2 SYGVQD (reference sequence).

This clonotype was seen ten or more times. The rearrangement uses TRBV6-5 and TRBJ2-7, with 9 bases fitting TRBD2. Germline V gene data show CDR1 as MNHEY and CDR2 as SVGAGI. V lost 4 bases and J lost 5; bases outside the gene matches: 9. The CDR3 consists of 15 residues. This CDR3 reads CASSSPGLAINEQYF. The DNA for the CDR3 is TGTGCCAGCAGTTCACCAGGACTAGCGATCAACGAGCAGTACTTC.